A selection of T cell receptor beta chains follows, all from one sample in a study of cytomegalovirus exposure and HLA in healthy donors. Sequencing used immunoSEQ multiplex PCR; TCRdb keeps in-frame clones, though not all of them. Altogether about 86,000 clones are present, around 79% being singletons, with the ten largest covering approximately 6%. The sample was PBMCs. The source is a female donor in good health and CMV-seronegative. Each CDR3 is given with its conserved first and last residue. D genes are given only for firm matches. Not all rows give a size; the values are once, few, many and, for expanded clones, a class.

abundance: few
j_gene: TRBJ2-7
d_gene: .
v_gene: TRBV5-1
CDR3aa: CASIVEQYF
CDR3nt: TGCGCCAGCATAGTGGAGCAGTACTTC

abundance: .
j_gene: TRBJ1-1
d_gene: .
v_gene: TRBV5-1
CDR3aa: CASSTTGSTEAFF
CDR3nt: TGCGCCAGCAGCACTACAGGGTCCACTGAAGCTTTCTTT

abundance: .
j_gene: TRBJ2-1
d_gene: .
v_gene: TRBV2
CDR3aa: CASSGGDILYNEQFF
CDR3nt: TGTGCCAGCAGTGGAGGGGACATACTCTACAATGAGCAGTTCTTC

abundance: .
j_gene: TRBJ2-4
d_gene: TRBD2
v_gene: TRBV28
CDR3aa: CASSFRGAGGIF
CDR3nt: TGTGCCAGCAGTTTCCGGGGAGCGGGGGGAATCTTC

abundance: .
j_gene: TRBJ2-7
d_gene: .
v_gene: TRBV6-1
CDR3aa: CASSEAGGRGEQYF
CDR3nt: TGTGCCAGCAGTGAAGCGGGGGGACGAGGGGAGCAGTACTTC

abundance: .
j_gene: TRBJ2-7
d_gene: TRBD1
v_gene: TRBV5-1
CDR3aa: CASSFRDRVDEQYF
CDR3nt: TGCGCCAGCAGCTTCCGGGACAGGGTGGACGAGCAGTACTTC

abundance: .
j_gene: TRBJ1-4
d_gene: .
v_gene: TRBV6-1
CDR3aa: CASTQGSNEKLFF
CDR3nt: TGTGCCAGCACACAGGGATCTAATGAAAAACTGTTTTTT

abundance: .
j_gene: TRBJ1-2
d_gene: .
v_gene: TRBV29-1
CDR3aa: CSVRTPRGGYTF
CDR3nt: TGCAGCGTCCGGACTCCCCGGGGAGGCTACACCTTC

abundance: .
j_gene: TRBJ1-1
d_gene: .
v_gene: TRBV14
CDR3aa: CASSQDNGGTEAFF
CDR3nt: TGTGCCAGCAGCCAAGACAATGGAGGCACTGAAGCTTTCTTT

abundance: .
j_gene: TRBJ1-2
d_gene: TRBD1
v_gene: TRBV7-2
CDR3aa: CASSLEGRGRGNYGYTF
CDR3nt: TGTGCCAGCAGCTTAGAGGGCAGGGGGCGAGGTAACTATGGCTACACCTTC

abundance: .
j_gene: TRBJ1-4
d_gene: TRBD1
v_gene: TRBV27
CDR3aa: CASRPTGQGGEKLFF
CDR3nt: TGTGCCAGCAGGCCTACGGGACAGGGGGGTGAAAAACTGTTTTTT

abundance: .
j_gene: TRBJ2-3
d_gene: TRBD1
v_gene: TRBV6-5
CDR3aa: CASRGTGWPEAQYF
CDR3nt: TGTGCCAGCAGGGGGACAGGGTGGCCAGAGGCGCAGTATTTT

abundance: .
j_gene: TRBJ2-2
d_gene: .
v_gene: TRBV7-8
CDR3aa: CASSYLLAPNTGELFF
CDR3nt: TGTGCCAGCAGCTACCTACTAGCCCCTAACACCGGGGAGCTGTTTTTT

abundance: .
j_gene: TRBJ2-5
d_gene: TRBD1
v_gene: TRBV29-1
CDR3aa: CSAGTGAQETQYF
CDR3nt: TGCAGCGCCGGGACAGGGGCTCAAGAGACCCAGTACTTC

abundance: .
j_gene: TRBJ2-3
d_gene: TRBD2
v_gene: TRBV5-4
CDR3aa: CASSPGLAPTDTQYF
CDR3nt: TGTGCCAGCAGCCCGGGACTAGCGCCCACAGATACGCAGTATTTT

abundance: .
j_gene: TRBJ2-5
d_gene: TRBD1
v_gene: TRBV29-1
CDR3aa: CSVPPGTGGGETQYF
CDR3nt: TGCAGCGTTCCCCCCGGGACAGGGGGCGGAGAGACCCAGTACTTC

abundance: .
j_gene: TRBJ2-2
d_gene: TRBD1
v_gene: TRBV2
CDR3aa: CASTSQGQQNTGELFF
CDR3nt: TGTGCCAGCACGAGCCAGGGACAGCAAAACACCGGGGAGCTGTTTTTT

abundance: .
j_gene: TRBJ2-2
d_gene: .
v_gene: TRBV2
CDR3aa: CASSTDTGRTGELFF
CDR3nt: TGTGCCAGCAGTACCGACACGGGAAGAACCGGGGAGCTGTTTTTT

abundance: .
j_gene: TRBJ1-1
d_gene: TRBD1
v_gene: TRBV6-6
CDR3aa: CASSYAQGDTEAFF
CDR3nt: TGTGCCAGCAGTTACGCGCAGGGGGACACTGAAGCTTTCTTT